This T cell receptor (beta chain) was captured in a study of cytotoxic CD8 clonotypes in ibrutinib-treated CLL. Points from the study as a whole: Researchers report that baseline clonality outpaced age-matched healthy donors and tracked circulating CD8+ T-cell counts. Stable or contracted on treatment, public clonotypes were also uncommon.

To note about this clone: Its antigen remains unidentified.

Trimming left V 8 bases short and J 0 bases short, with 13 bases between. From germline, CDR1 is MNHEY and CDR2 SVGAGI. The CDR3 has 15 residues. TCRdb keeps only in-frame clones here, not all; method: immunoSEQ multiplex PCR. The data hold some 63,000 clones, with just over 90% observed a single time. Sequenced material: PBMCs, taken after 12 months of ibrutinib treatment. The chain joins TRBV6-5 to TRBJ1-4; D uncertain. The TCR was taken from a human donor with chronic lymphocytic leukemia. This CDR3 is CASATQNPTNEKLFF. Written as DNA, the CDR3 is TGTGCCAGCGCAACACAGAACCCAACTAATGAAAAACTGTTTTTT.